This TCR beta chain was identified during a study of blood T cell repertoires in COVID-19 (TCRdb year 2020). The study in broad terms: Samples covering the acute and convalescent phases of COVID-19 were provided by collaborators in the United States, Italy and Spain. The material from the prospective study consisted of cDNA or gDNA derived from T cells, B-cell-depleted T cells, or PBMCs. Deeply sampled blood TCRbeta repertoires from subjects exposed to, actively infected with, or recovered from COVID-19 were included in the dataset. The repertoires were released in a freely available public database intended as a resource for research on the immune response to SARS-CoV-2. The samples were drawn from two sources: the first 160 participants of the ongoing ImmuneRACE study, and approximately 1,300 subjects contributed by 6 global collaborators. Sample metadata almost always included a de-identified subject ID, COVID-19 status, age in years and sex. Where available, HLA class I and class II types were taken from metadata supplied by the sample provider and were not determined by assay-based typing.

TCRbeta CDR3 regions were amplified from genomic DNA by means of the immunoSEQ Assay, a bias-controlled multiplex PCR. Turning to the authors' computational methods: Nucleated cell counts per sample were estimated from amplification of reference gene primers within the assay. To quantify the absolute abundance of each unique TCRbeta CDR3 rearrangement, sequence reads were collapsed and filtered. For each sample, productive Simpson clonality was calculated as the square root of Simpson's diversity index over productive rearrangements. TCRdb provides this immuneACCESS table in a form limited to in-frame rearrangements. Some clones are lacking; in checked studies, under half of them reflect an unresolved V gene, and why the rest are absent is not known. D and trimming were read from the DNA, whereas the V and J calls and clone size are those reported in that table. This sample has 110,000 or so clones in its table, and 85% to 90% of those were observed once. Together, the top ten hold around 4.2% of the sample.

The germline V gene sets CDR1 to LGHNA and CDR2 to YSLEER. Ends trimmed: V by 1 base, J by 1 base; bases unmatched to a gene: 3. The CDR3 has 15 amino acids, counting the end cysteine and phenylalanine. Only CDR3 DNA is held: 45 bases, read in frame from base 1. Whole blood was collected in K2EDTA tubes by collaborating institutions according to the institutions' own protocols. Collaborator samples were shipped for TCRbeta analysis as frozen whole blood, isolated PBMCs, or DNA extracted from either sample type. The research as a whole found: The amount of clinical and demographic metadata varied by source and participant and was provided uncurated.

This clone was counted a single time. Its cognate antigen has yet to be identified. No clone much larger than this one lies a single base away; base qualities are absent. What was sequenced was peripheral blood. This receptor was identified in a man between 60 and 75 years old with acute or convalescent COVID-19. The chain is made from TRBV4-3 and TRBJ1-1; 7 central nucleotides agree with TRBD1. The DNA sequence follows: TGCGCCAGCAGCCAAGGACAGGGAGGGAACACTGAAGCTTTCTTT. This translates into CASSQGQGGNTEAFF.